The 31 T cell receptor beta chains reported below all come from one sample, sequenced in a study of blood T cell repertoires in COVID-19. Some clones are missing from TCRdb's copy, which holds only in-frame ones; the method was immunoSEQ multiplex PCR. The sample gives 250,000 to 350,000 clones, 90% of which show up once; around 4.3% is in the top ten. The sequencing sample was made of PBMCs or T cells enriched from blood (not recorded which). The receptors were sampled from a young woman with acute COVID-19.

J is TRBJ1-2 and V is TRBV19; 7 bases are a match to TRBD1. Trimming removed 1 base from V and 0 bases from J; junction bases left unmatched: 5. Germline-derived CDR1 and CDR2 are LNHDA and SQIVND (reference sequence). This CDR3 has 16 amino acids. CDR3 protein: CASSIGTGTTNYGYTF. The DNA for the CDR3 is TGTGCCAGTAGTATAGGGACAGGTACTACTAACTATGGCTACACCTTC.

V usage is TRBV11-3 and J usage is TRBJ2-2; D perhaps matches TRBD2 (6 bases). Trimming left V 5 bases short and J 3 bases short, with 13 bases between. Germline CDR1 SGHNT, CDR2 YENEEA. The CDR3 runs to 15 residues. The CDR3 nucleotides read TGTGCCAGCAGCAACGGGAGACTCGACACCGGGGAGCTGTTTTTT. Translation: CASSNGRLDTGELFF.

The gene calls are TRBV7-2 and TRBJ1-5; TRBD1 aligns across 8 bases. After removal of 5 bases from V and 5 bases from J, the junction contained 2 bases not matched to a gene. Per the germline V gene, CDR1 is SGHTA and CDR2 is FQGNSA. This CDR3 has 13 residues. The CDR3 DNA reads as TGTGCCAGCAGCGCACAGGGGGATCAGCCCCAGCATTTT. Translated, it gives CASSAQGDQPQHF.

The chain employs TRBV2 and TRBJ1-6; D perhaps matches TRBD1 (5 bases). The CDR3 spans 17 residues. V lost 6 bases and J lost 0, with 15 bases in between. The germline V gene encodes CDR1 SNHLY and CDR2 FYNNEI. The CDR3: CASRRSYRSSYNSPLHF. The CDR3, as DNA: TGTGCCAGCAGGAGGAGTTACAGGAGCTCCTATAATTCACCCCTCCACTTT.

The CDR3: CASRLAAVTDTQYF. CDR3 sequence (DNA): TGTGCCAGCAGACTAGCGGCCGTAACAGATACGCAGTATTTT. This chain connects TRBV7-2 to TRBJ2-3, with 8 bases matching TRBD2. J was trimmed by 3 bases and V by 6 bases; bases with no gene match: 5. The germline V gene encodes CDR1 SGHTA and CDR2 FQGNSA. The CDR3 contains 14 residues.

The chain is built from TRBV5-6 and TRBJ2-1; TRBD2 is a possible D gene (6 bases). Deletions cut 1 base from V and 3 bases from J, with 8 bases between. The germline gives CDR1 SGHDT, CDR2 YYEEEE. The CDR3 covers 14 residues. CDR3 DNA sequence: TGTGCCAGCAGCTTGACTAGCTACTACAATGAGCAGTTCTTC. It codes for CASSLTSYYNEQFF.

The chain links TRBV27 to TRBJ2-7; 9 positions match TRBD1. CDR3 length: 16 amino acids. CDR1 MNHEY and CDR2 SMNVEV come from the germline V gene (reference sequence). Germline trimming cut 6 bases from V and 5 bases from J; bases unmatched to any gene: 14. The CDR3 reads CASRGPLGQGTHEQYF. The DNA of the CDR3 is TGTGCCAGCAGGGGACCTTTGGGACAGGGTACCCACGAGCAGTACTTC.

The chain uses TRBV28 and TRBJ1-1; 12 nucleotides agree with TRBD1. In germline, CDR1 is MDHEN, CDR2 SYDVKM. The CDR3 runs to 15 residues. J was trimmed by 7 bases and V by 6 bases; bases with no gene match: 9. The CDR3 loop reads CASRGGTGGGFEAFF. The CDR3 bases are TGTGCCAGCAGGGGAGGGACAGGGGGCGGGTTTGAAGCTTTCTTT.

This clone has just one count. The rearrangement joins TRBV6-5 to TRBJ2-5, with D maybe TRBD2 (7 bases). CDR3 size: 12 residues. The germline V gene encodes CDR1 MNHEY and CDR2 SVGAGI. V was trimmed by 6 bases and J by 9 bases, leaving 14 bases between them. The DNA for the CDR3 is TGTGCCAGCAGAGGGGGGGCGGAGGCCCAGTACTTC. This translates into CASRGGAEAQYF.

V and J are TRBV7-9 and TRBJ2-7, with TRBD2 as a possible D gene (6 bases). V was pared by 7 bases and J by 1 base, with 23 bases between. The CDR3 totals 17 residues. Germline CDR1 SEHNR, CDR2 FQNEAQ (reference sequence). The CDR3 sequence is CASTVSRGLSGSYEQYF. The CDR3 coding sequence is TGTGCCAGCACCGTCTCGCGGGGCCTTTCGGGTTCCTACGAGCAGTACTTC.

The rearrangement joins TRBV29-1 to TRBJ1-2; maybe TRBD1 (5 bases). Germline assignment: CDR1 SQVTM and CDR2 ANQGSEA. The CDR3 runs 13 residues. Between the trimmed V and J ends, which lost 6 bases and 1 base, there was a span of 12 bases. The CDR3 nucleotides are TGCAGCGTCCGACAGACCCTTAACTATGGCTACACCTTC. Protein product: CSVRQTLNYGYTF. Based on the CDR3 plus reference TRBV29-1 and TRBJ1-2, the full variable domain is SAVISQKPSRDICQRGTSLTIQCQVDSQVTMMFWYRQQPGQSLTLIATANQGSEATYESGFVIDKFPISRPNLTFSTLTVSNMSPEDSSIYLCSVRQTLNYGYTFGSGTRLTVV.

The gene calls are TRBV6-5 and TRBJ1-5, with D possibly TRBD1 on 6 matching bases. From germline, CDR1 is MNHEY and CDR2 SVGAGI. With 5 bases removed from V and 7 bases from J, the gap between germline ends came to 15 bases. CDR3 size: 14 residues. CDR3: CASSPITGNQPQHF. The CDR3 DNA reads TGTGCCAGCAGTCCCATTACAGGGAACCAGCCCCAGCATTTT.

The chain has TRBV7-9 and TRBJ1-3, with D possibly TRBD1 on 5 matching bases. The ends were cut back, 5 bases at V and 0 bases at J, with 20 bases in the middle. CDR3 length equals 18 residues. The V gene's germline CDR1 is SEHNR and CDR2 FQNEAQ (reference sequence). In nucleotides, the CDR3 is TGTGCCAGCAGCCCCGTGTGGGGACTAATACTCTCTGGAAACACCATATATTTT. This translates into CASSPVWGLILSGNTIYF.

V usage is TRBV9 and J usage is TRBJ1-1, with D maybe TRBD1 (6 bases). The CDR3 totals 13 residues. Trimming removed 1 base at V and 6 bases at J, with 10 bases between. Germline V gene sequence: CDR1 SGDLS, CDR2 YYNGEE. CDR3 residues: CASSVRQGSEAFF. The CDR3 DNA sequence: TGTGCCAGCAGCGTACGGCAGGGGTCTGAAGCTTTCTTT. The variable domain in full, with the rest retrieved from reference TRBV9 and TRBJ1-1, is DSGVTQTPKHLITATGQRVTLRCSPRSGDLSVYWYQQSLDQGLQFLIQYYNGEERAKGNILERFSAQQFPDLHSELNLSSLELGDSALYFCASSVRQGSEAFFGQGTRLTVV.

This chain links TRBV28 with TRBJ2-7, with 8 bases aligning to TRBD1. Germline CDR1 MDHEN, CDR2 SYDVKM. V lost 6 bases, J lost 3 bases, and 10 bases stayed unmatched. The CDR3 is 15 amino acids. The CDR3 DNA reads as TGTGCCAGCAGGGGCGGACAGGGATTGGGCTACGAGCAGTACTTC. Encoded protein: CASRGGQGLGYEQYF.

This rearrangement joins TRBV11-3 to TRBJ2-1; TRBD2 agrees at 9 bases. The CDR3 is made up of 16 amino acids. The J segment lost 7 bases and the V segment lost 1 base, leaving 8 bases of the junction unmatched. Per the germline V gene, CDR1 is SGHNT and CDR2 is YENEEA. CDR3 sequence: CASSLAFGGRANEQFF. The DNA of the CDR3 is TGTGCCAGCAGCTTAGCGTTTGGCGGGAGGGCGAATGAGCAGTTCTTC. Based on the CDR3 plus reference TRBV11-3 and TRBJ2-1, the full variable domain is EAGVVQSPRYKIIEKKQPVAFWCNPISGHNTLYWYLQNLGQGPELLIRYENEEAVDDSQLPKDRFSAERLKGVDSTLKIQPAELGDSAVYLCASSLAFGGRANEQFFGPGTRLTVL.

The chain combines TRBV3-1 (or the pseudogene TRBV3-2) with TRBJ2-3; 11 bases align to TRBD2. Germline values: CDR1 LGHDT, CDR2 YNNKEL (reference sequence). J lost 7 bases, V lost 2 bases, and 5 bases had no gene match. The length of the CDR3 is 15 residues. The CDR3 DNA sequence: TGTGCCAGCAGCCAAACTAGCGGGAGTAATTATACGCAGTATTTT. Protein product: CASSQTSGSNYTQYF.

V gene TRBV11-2 combines with J gene TRBJ1-6, with 9 positions matching TRBD1. Germline CDR1 SGHAT, CDR2 FQNNGV. This CDR3 has 18 residues. Trimming removed 2 bases from V and 0 bases from J; junction bases left unmatched: 5. The CDR3 nucleotides are TGTGCCAGCAGCTTAAGACAGGGGGGAAGCTCCTATAATTCACCCCTCCACTTT. Its translation: CASSLRQGGSSYNSPLHF.

V is TRBV12-3 or TRBV12-4 and J is TRBJ2-2; D not resolved. The V end lost 7 bases, the J end lost 3 bases, and 9 bases lay between the germline ends. This CDR3 has 13 amino acids. Here the CDR3 reads CASNLMDTGELFF. The CDR3 coding sequence is TGTGCCAGCAACTTAATGGACACCGGGGAGCTGTTTTTT.

V and J are TRBV3-1 (or the pseudogene TRBV3-2) and TRBJ2-7; TRBD2 matches 9 bases. The ends lost 5 bases at V and 7 bases at J; junction bases unmatched: 12. This CDR3 region has 15 residues. In germline, CDR1 is LGHDT, CDR2 YNNKEL (reference sequence). The CDR3, as DNA: TGTGCCAGCAGCATCGGGAGCGGGAGGCGGGGTGAGCAGTACTTC. Its translation: CASSIGSGRRGEQYF.

Comment on this clone: The sample has other DNA sequences that encode this CDR3 too. The chain recombines TRBV11-2 with TRBJ1-5, with D possibly being TRBD1 (6 bases). Germline CDR1 is SGHAT and CDR2 is FQNNGV. Trimming took off 0 bases at V and 2 bases at J, with 8 bases between the two ends. The CDR3 totals 15 residues. The CDR3 sequence: CASSLDRGGNQPQHF. In nucleotides, the CDR3 is TGTGCCAGCAGCTTAGACAGGGGTGGCAATCAGCCCCAGCATTTT.

The V gene is TRBV7-2, the J gene TRBJ2-3; D unclear. V shed 3 bases and J shed 6 bases, with 13 bases lying between them. Per the germline V gene, CDR1 is SGHTA and CDR2 is FQGNSA. The CDR3 length is 14 residues. In nucleotides, the CDR3 is TGTGCCAGCAGCTTCATGACTCTCACGGATACGCAGTATTTT. Its protein is CASSFMTLTDTQYF.

This clone was seen a single time. The chain joins TRBV7-6 to TRBJ2-6, with TRBD1 matching 8 bases. Germline trimming cut 0 bases from V and 4 bases from J; bases unmatched to any gene: 8. CDR1 SGHVS and CDR2 FNYEAQ come from the germline V gene. CDR3 length: 18 residues. CDR3 residues: CASSLARGPDAGANVLTF. CDR3 in DNA: TGTGCCAGCAGCTTAGCCAGGGGGCCAGATGCCGGGGCCAACGTCCTGACTTTC.

The CDR3 DNA follows: TGTGCCAGCAGTTGGGGGACAGGTCTGAACACTGAAGCTTTCTTT. Protein sequence: CASSWGTGLNTEAFF. This chain links TRBV28 with TRBJ1-1; 8 nucleotides align to TRBD1. Germline CDR1 MDHEN, CDR2 SYDVKM. V dropped 4 bases and J dropped 0; count of bases not matched to a gene: 4. The CDR3 spans 15 residues.

The CDR3 bases are TGTGCCAGCAGCCCCTGGGCACAAATCCAAGAGACCCAGTACTTC. It is translated as CASSPWAQIQETQYF. V and J are TRBV7-2 and TRBJ2-5; D call uncertain. CDR1 and CDR2 (germline): SGHTA, FQGNSA. The CDR3 sequence is 15 residues long. V was shortened by 5 bases and J by 1 base, with 14 bases between the two germline ends.

The chain uses TRBV30 and TRBJ1-1; D is uncertain. Germline CDR1 GTSNPN, CDR2 SVGIG (reference sequence). This CDR3 region has 13 residues. V lost 7 bases and J lost 4, with 16 bases in between. The CDR3 DNA reads as TGTGCCTCTGAGACCGGACGGGGCACTGAAGCTTTCTTT. Protein sequence: CASETGRGTEAFF.

The chain carries TRBV27 and TRBJ2-7, with 9 bases lining up with TRBD2. CDR1 is MNHEY, CDR2 SMNVEV, per germline (reference sequence). CDR3 length: 17 residues. V lost 6 bases and J lost 1; bases outside the gene matches: 13. The CDR3 is CASSFIGALAGSYEQYF. The CDR3 coding sequence is TGTGCCAGCAGCTTTATCGGGGCGCTAGCGGGATCCTACGAGCAGTACTTC.

The chain recombines TRBV4-1 with TRBJ1-5, with 7 nucleotides matching TRBD1. The V gene end was trimmed by 4 bases and the J gene end by 11 bases; junction bases not matched to a gene: 20. CDR3 length: 17 amino acids. Germline values: CDR1 MGHRA, CDR2 YSYEKL. Here the CDR3 reads CASSLHTVTGTARAQHF. The CDR3 DNA is TGCGCCAGCAGCCTTCATACCGTGACAGGGACCGCAAGGGCCCAGCATTTT.

The chain combines TRBV5-1 with TRBJ2-7, with 7 bases matching TRBD2. CDR3 length: 15 residues. The germline gives CDR1 SGHRS, CDR2 YFSETQ. Trimming at V came to 4 bases and at J to 5 bases, leaving 12 bases not matched to a gene. The CDR3 here is CASSPQPQGGNEQYF. CDR3 sequence (DNA): TGCGCCAGCAGCCCACAACCTCAGGGAGGGAACGAGCAGTACTTC.

V gene TRBV5-1 combines with J gene TRBJ1-2, with D possibly TRBD1 on 5 matching bases. CDR1 and CDR2 (germline): SGHRS, YFSETQ. This CDR3 is 12 amino acids long. V shed 3 bases and J shed 6 bases, with 9 bases lying between them. The CDR3 bases are TGCGCCAGCAGCTCCCGGGGGGATGGCTACACCTTC. Amino acids: CASSSRGDGYTF.

The genes are TRBV7-9 and TRBJ1-1; TRBD1 might be the D (5 bases). V lost 6 bases, J lost 3 bases, and 20 bases lay in between. Germline-derived CDR1 and CDR2 are SEHNR and FQNEAQ (reference sequence). This CDR3 comprises 16 residues. The CDR3 DNA reads TGTGCCAGCAGTCAAGCCCTTTGGGGGGTGGACACTGAAGCTTTCTTT. This gives the protein CASSQALWGVDTEAFF.